What follows is one T cell receptor beta chain and its context. This sample was taken from a study of blood T cell repertoires in COVID-19. About the research overall: From the United States, Italy and Spain came samples of acute and convalescent COVID-19. PBMCs, B-cell-depleted T cells, or T cells were the source of the cDNA or gDNA that made up the material.

Original handling: Reference gene primer amplification yielded estimated nucleated cell counts. Profiling relied on immunoSEQ multiplex PCR, and the TCRdb table lists in-frame clones only, not all of them. V and J calls and clone size are copied from that table; D and trimming were computed from the DNA. This sample has approximately 300,000 clones, with roughly 86% found just once. From germline, CDR1 is SGHRS and CDR2 YFSETQ. CDR3 length: 16 amino acids. The V and J ends lost 4 bases and 4 bases, in that order; junction bases with no gene match: 5. The receptor comes from a woman in her forties or fifties with acute or convalescent COVID-19. Sequenced: peripheral blood. The chain has TRBV5-1 and TRBJ2-1; 13 positions agree with TRBD2. The CDR3 bases are TGCGCCAGCAGCCCGACTAGCGGGAGGTCTTACAATGAGCAGTTCTTC. Its translation is CASSPTSGRSYNEQFF.